The 31 T cell receptor beta chains presented below share a single source sample, sequenced in a study of blood T cell repertoires in COVID-19. Measured with immunoSEQ multiplex PCR; TCRdb has only the in-frame clones, and not every one. The sample has about 300,000 clones, around 87% seen once; the top ten hold 1.3%. The sequencing sample was made of peripheral blood. These receptors all come from a man aged 65-85 years with acute or convalescent COVID-19.

The rearrangement uses TRBV7-2 and TRBJ1-1, with D possibly being TRBD1 (6 bases). The V gene's germline CDR1 is SGHTA and CDR2 FQGNSA. The CDR3 loop spans 13 amino acids. V gave up 1 base and J gave up 4 bases, with 7 bases separating them. CDR3 residues: CASSLGGRTEAFF. The CDR3 coding sequence is TGTGCCAGCAGCTTAGGGGGGCGCACTGAAGCTTTCTTT.

This chain links TRBV7-2 with TRBJ1-5, with TRBD1 identical over 7 bases. V lost 1 base and J lost 9; bases outside the gene matches: 6. Germline V gene sequence: CDR1 SGHTA, CDR2 FQGNSA. This CDR3 comprises 14 residues. The CDR3 here is CASSLEDRLGPQHF. In nucleotides, the CDR3 is TGTGCCAGCAGCTTAGAGGACAGGTTGGGGCCCCAGCATTTT.

The chain recombines TRBV7-9 with TRBJ2-1, with TRBD2 identical over 7 bases. V lost 0 bases to trimming and J lost 3 bases; unmatched junction nucleotides: 5. The CDR3 length is 16 residues. Looked up from germline, CDR1 is SEHNR and CDR2 is FQNEAQ (reference sequence). The CDR3 protein is CASSLARGEGYNEQFF. The CDR3 coding sequence is TGTGCCAGCAGCTTAGCGAGAGGGGAGGGCTACAATGAGCAGTTCTTC. The full variable domain, with the rest looked up from reference TRBV7-9 and TRBJ2-1, is DTGVSQNPRHKITKRGQNVTFRCDPISEHNRLYWYRQTLGQGPEFLTYFQNEAQLEKSRLLSDRFSAERPKGSFSTLEIQRTEQGDSAMYLCASSLARGEGYNEQFFGPGTRLTVL.

The V call is TRBV19, the J call TRBJ1-2, with D possibly being TRBD1 (6 bases). V lost 5 bases, J lost 0 bases, and 13 bases lay in between. The CDR3 covers 15 residues. Germline V gene data show CDR1 as LNHDA and CDR2 as SQIVND (reference sequence). The CDR3 reads CASSLWTVPNYGYTF. The DNA of the CDR3 is TGTGCCAGTAGTCTCTGGACAGTACCTAACTATGGCTACACCTTC.

V gene TRBV11-2 combines with J gene TRBJ2-1; 8 nucleotides line up with TRBD1. With V trimmed by 1 base and J by 9 bases, 8 bases remained unmatched. The CDR3 sequence is 15 residues long. Germline values: CDR1 SGHAT, CDR2 FQNNGV. The CDR3 region has the DNA TGTGCCAGCAGCTTAGTCCCTGGACAGGGTGGTGAGCAGTTCTTC. It yields the protein CASSLVPGQGGEQFF.

This chain joins TRBV6-2 or TRBV6-3 and TRBJ2-1; 7 bases match TRBD2. Germline-derived CDR1 and CDR2 are MNHEY and SVGEGT. The V gene end was trimmed by 0 bases and the J gene end by 3 bases; junction bases not matched to a gene: 8. There are 17 residues in the CDR3. The CDR3 loop reads CASSYSMRGTGYNEQFF. The CDR3 bases are TGTGCCAGCAGTTACTCGATGCGGGGGACCGGCTACAATGAGCAGTTCTTC.

The chain links TRBV6-1 to TRBJ1-5, with D maybe TRBD1 (5 bases). Germline loops: CDR1 MNHNS, CDR2 SASEGT. The V end was cut by 2 bases, the J end by 0 bases, with 11 bases between. The CDR3 runs to 16 residues. The CDR3 nucleotides read TGTGCCAGCAGTGAACTCGGGGGGTATAGCAATCAGCCCCAGCATTTT. Translated, it gives CASSELGGYSNQPQHF.

The chain couples TRBV9 to TRBJ1-2; TRBD1 aligns across 12 bases. The CDR3 is 16 amino acids. V was pared by 4 bases and J by 8 bases, with 12 bases of the junction left unmatched. Germline V gives CDR1 SGDLS, CDR2 YYNGEE. DNA of the CDR3: TGTGCCAGCAGCCGAAACCTGGGACAGGGGGCGAGGGGCTACACCTTC. Its protein product is CASSRNLGQGARGYTF.

This chain uses TRBV11-2 with TRBJ2-7; 11 bases are a match to TRBD1. Germline lookup yields CDR1 SGHAT and CDR2 FQNNGV. V lost 1 base to trimming and J lost 3 bases; unmatched junction nucleotides: 5. This CDR3 is 16 amino acids long. The CDR3 loop reads CASSLARTGGYYEQYF. In DNA form, the CDR3 reads TGTGCCAGCAGCTTAGCACGGACAGGGGGCTACTACGAGCAGTACTTC.

This chain joins TRBV29-1 and TRBJ2-7, with TRBD2 identical over 12 bases. The CDR3 contains 12 residues. V shed 7 bases, J shed 8 bases, and the junction held 6 bases outside the gene matches. Germline V lookup: CDR1 SQVTM, CDR2 ANQGSEA. CDR3 loop: CSARLAGDKQYF. Here the CDR3 DNA reads TGCAGCGCCCGACTAGCGGGAGATAAGCAGTACTTC.

CDR3 sequence: CASSSWTGANSPLHF. In nucleotides, the CDR3 is TGTGCCAGCAGCTCCTGGACAGGGGCTAATTCACCCCTCCACTTT. The rearrangement joins TRBV7-9 to TRBJ1-6; TRBD1 matches 9 bases. Looked up from germline, CDR1 is SEHNR and CDR2 is FQNEAQ (reference sequence). The junction had 4 bases not matched to a gene; V was cut back by 4 bases and J by 6 bases. The CDR3 contains 15 residues. The whole variable domain, filled in from reference TRBV7-9 and TRBJ1-6, reads DTGVSQNPRHKITKRGQNVTFRCDPISEHNRLYWYRQTLGQGPEFLTYFQNEAQLEKSRLLSDRFSAERPKGSFSTLEIQRTEQGDSAMYLCASSSWTGANSPLHFGNGTRLTVT.

The rearrangement uses TRBV19 and TRBJ1-5; a possible D gene is TRBD1 (5 bases). CDR3 length: 17 amino acids. The germline V and J ends were trimmed by 3 bases and 0 bases, with 15 bases remaining between them. Germline loops: CDR1 LNHDA, CDR2 SQIVND (reference sequence). DNA for the CDR3: TGTGCCAGTAGTATTAACAGGCCGTTATATAGCAATCAGCCCCAGCATTTT. Its translation: CASSINRPLYSNQPQHF.

The V call is TRBV7-2, the J call TRBJ2-2; 8 nucleotides align to TRBD2. V gave up 5 bases and J gave up 0 bases; unmatched junction bases: 5. This CDR3 is 16 amino acids long. CDR1 and CDR2 from the germline V gene are SGHTA and FQGNSA. The CDR3 bases are TGTGCCAGCAGCCCTTTTAGCGGGACGAACACCGGGGAGCTGTTTTTT. This sequence encodes CASSPFSGTNTGELFF. Full variable domain (outside the CDR3, taken from reference TRBV7-2 and TRBJ2-2): GAGVSQSPSNKVTEKGKDVELRCDPISGHTALYWYRQSLGQGLEFLIYFQGNSAPDKSGLPSDRFSAERTGGSVSTLTIQRTQQEDSAVYLCASSPFSGTNTGELFFGEGSRLTVL.

The chain couples TRBV12-3 or TRBV12-4 to TRBJ1-5, with no clear D. With 6 bases removed from V and 6 bases from J, the gap between germline ends came to 9 bases. The CDR3 extends over 12 amino acids. This CDR3 is CASSPRGQPQHF. The CDR3 bases are TGTGCCAGCAGCCCCAGAGGTCAGCCCCAGCATTTT.

The V gene is TRBV5-1, the J gene TRBJ1-6; D is undetermined. V was clipped by 0 bases and J by 9 bases, with 7 bases between them. This CDR3 has 13 amino acids. CDR1 SGHRS and CDR2 YFSETQ come from the germline V gene. For the CDR3, the DNA is TGCGCCAGCAGCTTGGCCGCGAGTTCACCCCTCCACTTT. As protein: CASSLAASSPLHF.

This rearrangement joins TRBV7-9 to TRBJ2-1; tentative D call: TRBD2 (5 bases). The germline gives CDR1 SEHNR, CDR2 FQNEAQ (reference sequence). The CDR3 is 15 residues long. V lost 0 bases, J lost 4 bases, and 10 bases lay in between. CDR3 nucleotide sequence: TGTGCCAGCAGCTTAGCGGAAACGGGATACAATGAGCAGTTCTTC. Translated, it gives CASSLAETGYNEQFF.

The chain employs TRBV7-2 and TRBJ2-1, with 7 bases matching TRBD1. V shed 5 bases and J 3 bases; nucleotides not matched to a gene: 7. Germline V lookup: CDR1 SGHTA, CDR2 FQGNSA. The CDR3 sequence is 15 residues long. Here the CDR3 reads CASSRETGSYNEQFF. The CDR3 nucleotides are TGTGCCAGCAGCAGAGAGACAGGGAGCTACAATGAGCAGTTCTTC.

The chain joins TRBV3-1 (or the pseudogene TRBV3-2) to TRBJ1-1, with D perhaps TRBD1 (6 bases). This CDR3 contains 14 residues. The V end lost 4 bases, the J end lost 7 bases, and 16 bases lay between the germline ends. CDR1 is LGHDT, CDR2 YNNKEL, per germline (reference sequence). CDR3 nucleotide sequence: TGTGCCAGCAGCCGCCGACAGGAGGTTAATGAAGCTTTCTTT. Translating gives CASSRRQEVNEAFF.

This clone was picked up one time. V gene TRBV4-3 combines with J gene TRBJ2-2; tentative D call: TRBD2 (5 bases). This CDR3 comprises 13 residues. Between the trimmed V and J ends, which lost 7 bases and 0 bases, there was a span of 6 bases. Germline CDR1 is LGHNA and CDR2 is YSLEER. CDR3 DNA: TGCGCCAGCACGGACTCGAACACCGGGGAGCTGTTTTTT. It translates to CASTDSNTGELFF.

The rearrangement uses TRBV30 and TRBJ1-6; 8 bases align to TRBD1. V was pared by 3 bases and J by 8 bases, with 3 bases of the junction left unmatched. Germline V gene sequence: CDR1 GTSNPN, CDR2 SVGIG (reference sequence). The CDR3 consists of 13 residues. The CDR3 loop reads CAWSTGGDSPLHF. The CDR3 DNA sequence: TGTGCCTGGAGCACAGGGGGGGATTCACCCCTCCACTTT.

The gene calls are TRBV3-1 (or the pseudogene TRBV3-2) and TRBJ1-1; no clear D gene. CDR3 length: 12 amino acids. Trimming took off 0 bases at V and 10 bases at J, with 9 bases between the two ends. Germline V gene sequence: CDR1 LGHDT, CDR2 YNNKEL (reference sequence). CDR3 coding DNA: TGTGCCAGCAGCCAAGAGAGGGTAGGAGCTTTCTTT. Protein product: CASSQERVGAFF.

The CDR3 coding sequence is TGTGCCAGCAGCCACAGGGCACTGCAGGAGACCCAGTACTTC. Protein sequence: CASSHRALQETQYF. V and J are TRBV4-2 and TRBJ2-5; possible D gene TRBD1, 5 bases. V was cut by 3 bases and J by 5 bases, with 13 bases left in between. The CDR3 length is 14 residues. The germline V gene has CDR1 LGHNA and CDR2 YNFKEQ.

This clone has only one observation. The gene calls are TRBV12-3 or TRBV12-4 and TRBJ1-2; D may be TRBD1 (5 bases). This CDR3 has 13 amino acids. V lost 1 base to trimming and J lost 12 bases, with 15 bases between them. CDR3 region: CASSLVIGDSHTF. CDR3 nucleotides: TGTGCCAGCAGTTTAGTTATTGGAGACAGCCACACCTTC.

In nucleotides, the CDR3 is TGTGCCAGCAGCTTAGCTCCCAGGGGTAACAATCAGCCCCAGCATTTT. Translated: CASSLAPRGNNQPQHF. The rearrangement uses TRBV7-8 and TRBJ1-5, with a tentative D call TRBD1 (6 bases). The germline gives CDR1 SGHVS, CDR2 FQNEAQ. The CDR3 has 16 residues. The V gene lost 0 bases and the J gene lost 3 bases, with 12 bases spanning the gap.

This chain links TRBV7-9 with TRBJ2-2; tentatively, D is TRBD1 (6 bases). In germline, CDR1 is SEHNR, CDR2 FQNEAQ (reference sequence). This CDR3 region has 16 residues. V was shortened by 5 bases and J by 3 bases, with 16 bases between the two germline ends. CDR3 residues: CASSARRDTHTGELFF. As DNA, the CDR3 is TGTGCCAGCAGCGCACGCCGGGACACCCACACCGGGGAGCTGTTTTTT.

The chain couples TRBV24-1 to TRBJ2-3; 8 bases fit TRBD2. Per germline, CDR1 KGHDR and CDR2 SFDVKD. V lost 5 bases to trimming and J lost 1 base; unmatched junction nucleotides: 4. This CDR3 region has 15 residues. CDR3 residues: CATSAGGDGTDTQYF. CDR3 DNA: TGTGCCACCAGTGCGGGAGGGGACGGCACAGATACGCAGTATTTT.

The chain links TRBV5-5 to TRBJ1-1; 9 nucleotides align to TRBD1. The CDR3 has 14 amino acids. Germline CDR1 SGHKS, CDR2 YYEKEE (reference sequence). V lost 2 bases and J lost 4; bases outside the gene matches: 3. DNA for the CDR3: TGTGCCAGCAGCTTACAGGGGGCGGTCACTGAAGCTTTCTTT. As protein: CASSLQGAVTEAFF.

CDR3 DNA: TGTGCCAGCAGTCCGAGGACTAACGGGGGGCATAACTATGGCTACACCTTC. Its translation: CASSPRTNGGHNYGYTF. V usage is TRBV27 and J usage is TRBJ1-2; D may be TRBD1 (6 bases). V dropped 5 bases and J dropped 1 base, with 20 bases sitting between them. Germline V gene data show CDR1 as MNHEY and CDR2 as SMNVEV (reference sequence). The CDR3 consists of 17 residues.

The chain couples TRBV5-4 to TRBJ2-7, with D tentatively TRBD1 (6 bases). CDR1 SGHNT and CDR2 YYREEE come from the germline V gene (reference sequence). The V gene lost 4 bases and the J gene lost 2 bases, with 10 bases spanning the gap. The CDR3 covers 13 residues. The CDR3 nucleotides read TGTGCCAGCAGCCGACAGGAAACCTACGAGCAGTACTTC. Amino acids: CASSRQETYEQYF.

The V gene is TRBV7-9, the J gene TRBJ1-2, with TRBD1 identical over 9 bases. There are 17 residues in the CDR3. V dropped 2 bases and J dropped 4; count of bases not matched to a gene: 11. Germline-derived CDR1 and CDR2 are SEHNR and FQNEAQ (reference sequence). This CDR3 reads CASSLFGRDRAGYGYTF. The CDR3 DNA sequence: TGTGCCAGCAGCTTATTCGGGAGGGACAGGGCTGGCTATGGCTACACCTTC.

The CDR3 sequence is CATSALGVTGELFF. CDR3 in DNA: TGTGCCACCAGTGCCCTGGGCGTCACCGGGGAGCTGTTTTTT. V usage is TRBV24-1 and J usage is TRBJ2-2; D unclear. Germline CDR1 KGHDR, CDR2 SFDVKD. This CDR3 has 14 amino acids. V was pared by 5 bases and J by 4 bases, with 10 bases between.